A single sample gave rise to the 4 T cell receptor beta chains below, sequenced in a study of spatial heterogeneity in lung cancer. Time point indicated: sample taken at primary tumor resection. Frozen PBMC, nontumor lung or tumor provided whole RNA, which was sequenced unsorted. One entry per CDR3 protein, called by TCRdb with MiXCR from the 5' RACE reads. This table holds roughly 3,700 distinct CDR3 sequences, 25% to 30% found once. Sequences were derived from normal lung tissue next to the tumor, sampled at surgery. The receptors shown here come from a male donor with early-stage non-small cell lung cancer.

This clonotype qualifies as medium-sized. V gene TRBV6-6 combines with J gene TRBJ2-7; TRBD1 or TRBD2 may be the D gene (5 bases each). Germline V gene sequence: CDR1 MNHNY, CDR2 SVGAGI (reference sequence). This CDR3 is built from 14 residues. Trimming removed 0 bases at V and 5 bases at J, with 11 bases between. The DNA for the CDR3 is TGTGCCAGCAGTTACTCGTTAGGGGACCACGAGCAGTACGTC. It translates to CASSYSLGDHEQYV.

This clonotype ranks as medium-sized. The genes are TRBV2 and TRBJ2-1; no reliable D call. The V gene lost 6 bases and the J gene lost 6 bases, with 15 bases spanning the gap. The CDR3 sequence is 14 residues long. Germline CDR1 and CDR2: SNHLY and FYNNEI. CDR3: CASSPNLVGNEQFF. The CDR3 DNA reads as TGTGCCAGCAGCCCTAATTTGGTGGGCAATGAGCAGTTCTTC.

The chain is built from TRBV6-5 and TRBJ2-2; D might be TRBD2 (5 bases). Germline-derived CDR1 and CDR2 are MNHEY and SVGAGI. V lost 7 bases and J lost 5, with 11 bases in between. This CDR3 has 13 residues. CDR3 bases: TGTGCCAGCAAGGCGGCGGGTACCGGGGAGCTGTTTTTT. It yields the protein CASKAAGTGELFF.

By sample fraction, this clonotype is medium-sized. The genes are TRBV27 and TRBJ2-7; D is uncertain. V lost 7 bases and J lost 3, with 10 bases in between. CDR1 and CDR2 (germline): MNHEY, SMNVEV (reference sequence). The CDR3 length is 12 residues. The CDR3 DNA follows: TGTGCCAGCACCTGGAGAAACTACGAGCAGTACGTC. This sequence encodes CASTWRNYEQYV.